The T cell receptor beta chain under discussion was sequenced for a study of cytomegalovirus exposure and HLA in healthy donors. Trimming removed 4 bases from V and 4 bases from J, with 13 bases in between. The CDR3 extends over 14 amino acids. Germline V gives CDR1 LGHNA, CDR2 YNFKEQ. PCR used 60 Vbeta primers and 13 Jbeta primers. The method was immunoSEQ multiplex PCR; TCRdb's version includes in-frame clones alone and lacks a portion of them. Of over 100,000 clones listed, just under 70% are singletons. The sequencing input was PBMCs. The V call is TRBV4-2, the J call TRBJ1-1; D is unclear. The receptor comes from a woman aged 65 to 85 in good health and CMV-seropositive. CDR3 amino acids: CASSLRESGTEAFF. The CDR3 region has the DNA TGTGCCAGCAGCCTTAGGGAGTCGGGCACTGAAGCTTTCTTT.